This T cell receptor (beta chain) was identified in a study of T cell changes during pregnancy in multiple sclerosis. The CDR3 is made up of 14 amino acids. Trimming removed 5 bases from V and 7 bases from J, with 12 bases in between. Germline V gives CDR1 SGHTA, CDR2 FQGNSA. This clone appeared a single time. Assay: immunoSEQ multiplex PCR; the TCRdb copy retains only in-frame clones and omits some. Of around 69,000 clones listed, under 95% are singletons. The sequence was obtained from a female donor with multiple sclerosis, enrolled in a pregnancy study. The input for sequencing was peripheral blood, taken in the third trimester of pregnancy. This rearrangement joins TRBV7-2 to TRBJ1-6; D is unresolved. The CDR3 loop is CASSLMAANSPLHF. CDR3 in DNA: TGTGCCAGCAGCCTCATGGCTGCAAATTCACCCCTCCACTTT.